A selection of T cell receptor beta chains follows, all from one sample in a study of identical twins. TCRdb analysed the 5' RACE reads with MiXCR anew, one entry per CDR3 protein. The table has 700,000 to 950,000 distinct CDR3 sequences, about 12% seen once; the top ten hold about 1.6%. These data are also associated with another study on yellow fever vaccine responses in identical twins.

What was sequenced was PBMCs. These receptors were collected from a woman under 30 in good health. Each CDR3 is given with its conserved first and last residue. The D gene is left open where the match is weak. The size of a clone is reported for some rows only, either as once, few or many, or as a class for expanded clones.

j_call,v_call,d_call,clone_size,cdr3_nt,cdr3_aa
TRBJ2-5,TRBV10-3,.,.,TGTGCCATCAGTGAGTCTGACAGATCCTCTGGGCAGTACTTC,CAISESDRSSGQYF
TRBJ2-1,TRBV7-9,.,.,TGTGCCAGCAGCCCGGCCGGGACCCTGGATGAGCAGTTCTTC,CASSPAGTLDEQFF
TRBJ2-5,TRBV10-2,.,.,TGCGCCAGCATCCCATCCGCCCAAGAGACCCAGTACTTC,CASIPSAQETQYF
TRBJ2-3,TRBV20-1,.,many,TGCAGTGCTAGAGTTGGCGCTAGCACAGATACGCAGTATTTT,CSARVGASTDTQYF
TRBJ2-3,TRBV12-3/TRBV12-4,.,few,TGTGCCAGCAGTTTAGTTCGGTTCACAGATACGCAGTATTTT,CASSLVRFTDTQYF
TRBJ2-7,TRBV7-9,.,many,TGTGCCAGCAGCTTGGACCAGCCCCCCTACGAGCAGTACTTC,CASSLDQPPYEQYF
TRBJ1-2,TRBV19,TRBD1,.,TGTGCCAGTAGTTCCTGGACAGGGGGCAGCTATGGCTACACCTTC,CASSSWTGGSYGYTF
TRBJ1-5,TRBV6-5,TRBD1,many,TGTGCCAGCAGTTCCGGGACAGGGGCTAATCAGCCCCAGCATTTT,CASSSGTGANQPQHF
TRBJ2-1,TRBV27,TRBD1,few,TGTGCCAGCAGTTTCGACAGGGCCCCGGGCGATGAGCAGTTCTTC,CASSFDRAPGDEQFF
TRBJ2-7,TRBV10-3,.,.,TGTGCCATCAGTGGGGCTAGCCGATCCTACGAGCAGTACTTC,CAISGASRSYEQYF
TRBJ2-3,TRBV20-1,TRBD2,.,TGCAGTGCTAGTCTTTCTAGCGGGGGGGCGAATACGCAGTATTTT,CSASLSSGGANTQYF
TRBJ2-5,TRBV2,TRBD2,many,TGTGCCAGCAGTGAGACGCGGGGGGGCGGTGAGACCCAGTACTTC,CASSETRGGGETQYF
TRBJ1-6,TRBV7-9,.,few,TGTGCCAGCAGCTTACAGGAGGGTCTTTCACCCCTCCACTTT,CASSLQEGLSPLHF
TRBJ2-1,TRBV29-1,.,.,TGCAGCGTTGAAGATATCACAGGCCCGCGCAATGAGCAGTTCTTC,CSVEDITGPRNEQFF
TRBJ1-4,TRBV11-1,TRBD1,.,TGTGCCAGCAGCCGAGCGACAGGGTCGAATGAAAAACTGTTTTTT,CASSRATGSNEKLFF
TRBJ2-3,TRBV20-1,TRBD2,few,TGCAGTGCTAGCCCACTAGCGGGAGGGTACCCGGATACGCAGTATTTT,CSASPLAGGYPDTQYF
TRBJ2-3,TRBV19,.,few,TGTGCCAGTAGTCTCCAGGGTTTTAGCACAGATACGCAGTATTTT,CASSLQGFSTDTQYF
TRBJ2-7,TRBV5-1,.,few,TGCGCCAGCAGCTTGGGGGGGTTCCAGACCTCTAACGAGCAGTACTTC,CASSLGGFQTSNEQYF
TRBJ2-3,TRBV5-1,.,.,TGCGCCAGCAGCCCCGGACAACCCACAGATACGCAGTATTTT,CASSPGQPTDTQYF
TRBJ1-2,TRBV11-2,.,many,TGTGCCAGCCCCGGCAGGTTGGCCCCCAACTACACCTTC,CASPGRLAPNYTF
TRBJ2-3,TRBV15,.,few,TGTGCCACCAGCAGAGATCTCGGGGTGGGGGATACGCAGTATTTT,CATSRDLGVGDTQYF
TRBJ1-1,TRBV7-8,.,many,TGTGCCAGCAGCCCGGGACGGAAGAACACTGAAGCTTTCTTT,CASSPGRKNTEAFF
TRBJ1-1,TRBV6-1,.,many,TGTGCCAGCAGGGCCTTGACACGAACCACTGAAGCTTTCTTT,CASRALTRTTEAFF
TRBJ2-1,TRBV20-1,.,.,TGCAGTGCTTACCGGGACCCCGGGTATAGTGTCTCCTACAATGAGCAGTTCTTC,CSAYRDPGYSVSYNEQFF